The rows below give T cell receptor beta chains drawn from one sample of a study of radiation and T cells in renal cell carcinoma. Method: immunoSEQ multiplex PCR; TCRdb's copy keeps in-frame clones and lacks some. Of about 130,000 clones in the sample, 88% were seen once. Source: blood, taken from a patient whose treatment included radiotherapy and nephrectomy. These receptors all stem from a woman aged 70 to 79 with renal cell carcinoma. Each CDR3 is given with its conserved first and last residue. The order of the fields is J gene, clone size, V gene, D gene, CDR3 DNA, CDR3 protein. A D gene is named only where the DNA matches it firmly. Size tells how often a clone was seen (once, few, many) or the class of an expanded clone, and some rows leave it out.

>TRBJ2-5|-|TRBV7-2|TRBD1
TGTGCCAGCAGCCAATGGGGACAGCAAGAGACCCAGTACTTC
CASSQWGQQETQYF
>TRBJ2-1|-|TRBV9|TRBD2
TGTGCCAGCAGCGTACGCAGCGGGGGGGTTGTCAATGAGCAGTTCTTC
CASSVRSGGVVNEQFF
>TRBJ2-7|once|TRBV7-9|TRBD1
TGTGCCAGCAGCTGGACAGGGTTTCCCTACGAGCAGTACTTC
CASSWTGFPYEQYF
>TRBJ1-2|once|TRBV18|-
TGTGCCAGCTCGGGCCGAATAGCGAACTATGGCTACACCTTC
CASSGRIANYGYTF
>TRBJ2-5|-|TRBV19|-
TGTGCCAGTAGTATAGATCAGGGGGGCAAGGAGACCCAGTACTTC
CASSIDQGGKETQYF
>TRBJ2-7|-|TRBV6-5|TRBD1
TGTGCCAGCAGACAGACAGGGCGGTACGAGCAGTACTTC
CASRQTGRYEQYF
>TRBJ1-1|-|TRBV14|-
TGTGCCAGCAGCCAGAACACTGAAGCTTTCTTT
CASSQNTEAFF
>TRBJ1-3|-|TRBV5-1|TRBD1
TGCGCCAGCAGCTTGGCAGGGACAGGGGGCCAAAACACCATATATTTT
CASSLAGTGGQNTIYF
>TRBJ2-1|-|TRBV19|-
TGTGCCAGTACCCCCGGGACCCAGCAGTTCTTC
CASTPGTQQFF
>TRBJ2-5|-|TRBV9|-
TGTGCCAGCAGCGCAAGGGTGGAAGAGACCCAGTACTTC
CASSARVEETQYF
>TRBJ1-6|few|TRBV9|-
TGTGCCAGCAGCGTAGCTACCAGCTCAAATTCACCCCTCCACTTT
CASSVATSSNSPLHF
>TRBJ2-5|-|TRBV7-6|-
TGTGCCAGCACCCTAGGGGGGTCCCAAGAGACCCAGTACTTC
CASTLGGSQETQYF
>TRBJ1-1|-|TRBV5-1|-
TGCGCCAGCAGAACCGGGACACCGAACACTGAAGCTTTCTTT
CASRTGTPNTEAFF
>TRBJ2-7|few|TRBV27|-
TGTGCCAGCAGTTTTTCAGGGACTCTTATTACCTACGAGCAGTACTTC
CASSFSGTLITYEQYF
>TRBJ1-2|once|TRBV7-6|TRBD1
TGTGCCAGCAGCGAGGGACAGGGGCGTGTTTGGAATGGCTACACCTTC
CASSEGQGRVWNGYTF
>TRBJ1-1|few|TRBV19|-
TGTGCCAGTAGTATAAGACTGAACACTGAAGCTTTCTTT
CASSIRLNTEAFF
>TRBJ2-2|-|TRBV7-5|-
TGTGCCAGAAGCTTTGACAGGGGGCCGACCCGCTCCTGGTTCTGTGGGGAGCTGTTTTTT
CARSFDRGPTRSWFCGELFF
>TRBJ1-5|-|TRBV6-6|-
TGTGCCAGCATGGAAGTAGGGGCCAATCAGCCCCAGCATTTT
CASMEVGANQPQHF
>TRBJ2-7|-|TRBV30|-
TGTGCCTGGAGCTTCCAGTATTACGAGCAGTACTTC
CAWSFQYYEQYF
>TRBJ1-1|few|TRBV30|-
TGTGCCTGGAGTGTTGGGGGCGGTAGCACTGAAGCTTTCTTT
CAWSVGGGSTEAFF
>TRBJ1-2|-|TRBV11-2|TRBD1
TGTGCCAGCAGCTTGGGGACAGGGGGCTATGGCTACACCTTC
CASSLGTGGYGYTF